A selection of T cell receptor beta chains follows, all from one sample in a study of blood T cell repertoires in COVID-19. The protocol was immunoSEQ multiplex PCR, while the TCRdb copy is restricted to in-frame clones and leaves out a portion. Here the sample spans fewer than 350,000 clones, around 84% being singletons. Sequenced: PBMCs or T cells enriched from blood (not recorded which). Source of these receptors: a woman aged 50 to 60 who had recovered from COVID-19. CDR3s leave out the opening cysteine and the closing phenylalanine or tryptophan. Each record gives: CDR3 protein, J gene, V gene, clone size. Rows may omit the clone size; those that give it use once, few, many or a size class.

ASSLTGFSYGYT | TRBJ1-2 | TRBV3-1/TRBV3-2 | .
ASSLMPTATGGF | TRBJ1-1 | TRBV7-2 | .
SVSGSGGSTDTQY | TRBJ2-3 | TRBV29-1 | .
ASSLFGDSRINYGYT | TRBJ1-2 | TRBV27 | few
ASRTGTGNFYEQY | TRBJ2-7 | TRBV5-8 | .
ASSLQEGRNSPLH | TRBJ1-6 | TRBV28 | .
ASSQEIGNTIY | TRBJ1-3 | TRBV3-1/TRBV3-2 | .
ASSRSGGTGGELF | TRBJ2-2 | TRBV11-3 | .
ATSRDLTQGANTIY | TRBJ1-3 | TRBV15 | .
AWSAVLVAGSTDTQY | TRBJ2-3 | TRBV30 | once
ASSQGQGDNQPQH | TRBJ1-5 | TRBV19 | .
ASSIRSGGSSYEQY | TRBJ2-7 | TRBV28 | .
ASRVDRGLTEAF | TRBJ1-1 | TRBV19 | .
ASSLGTGLGTEAF | TRBJ1-1 | TRBV5-6 | .
ASGSQGLAGTAKNIQY | TRBJ2-4 | TRBV12-5 | .
ASGLAGGNEQF | TRBJ2-1 | TRBV2 | .
ASSLEVGRGNEQF | TRBJ2-1 | TRBV5-1 | .
ASTTSQDSYNEQF | TRBJ2-1 | TRBV7-6 | .
ASRQQGGPVEKLF | TRBJ1-4 | TRBV7-2 | .
AWSGPGWGNTIY | TRBJ1-3 | TRBV30 | .
ASSPLGQTYEQY | TRBJ2-7 | TRBV7-6 | .
ASSRNYGYT | TRBJ1-2 | TRBV7-2 | .
ASSLNPSGGARELF | TRBJ2-2 | TRBV7-2 | .
ASSLTGPYTGELF | TRBJ2-2 | TRBV5-1 | .
ASSPGQGRPARGSPLH | TRBJ1-6 | TRBV27 | .
ASDSRARNTEAF | TRBJ1-1 | TRBV28 | .
SARDGVNQPQH | TRBJ1-5 | TRBV20-1 | .
ASSGNRGETQY | TRBJ2-5 | TRBV2 | .
ASRGTGGFTEAF | TRBJ1-1 | TRBV10-2 | .
ASSRTHGDQDTQY | TRBJ2-3 | TRBV7-2 | .
ASSGQGARNSPLH | TRBJ1-6 | TRBV7-2 | once